The 2 T cell receptor beta chains in this list originate from one sample, sequenced in a study of spatial heterogeneity in lung cancer. MiXCR, applied by TCRdb to the 5' RACE reads, yields one record per CDR3 protein. The table includes tens of thousands of distinct CDR3 sequences, roughly 7% detected once. Time point denoted: blood at routine non-recurrence follow-up after resection. In each case, whole RNA from tumor, nontumor lung or frozen PBMC was sequenced unsorted. The sequencing here drew on PBMCs, taken at follow-up. The receptors come from a female donor with early-stage non-small cell lung cancer.

This clonotype was counted only a few times. The chain employs TRBV6-2 or TRBV6-3 and TRBJ1-5, with 8 positions matching TRBD1. Germline V CDR1 and CDR2: MNHEY, SVGEGT. The CDR3 consists of 15 residues. J was trimmed by 2 bases and V by 7 bases; bases with no gene match: 7. The chain's CDR3 is CASNRQGYGNQPQHF. CDR3 coding DNA: TGTGCCAGCAATCGACAGGGGTACGGCAATCAGCCCCAGCATTTT.

This clonotype has at least ten counts. The CDR3 sequence: CASSQGRFEWSEQFF. The CDR3, as DNA: TGCGCCAGCAGCCAAGGACGATTCGAATGGAGTGAGCAGTTCTTC. The chain combines TRBV4-3 with TRBJ2-1; the D is unclear. The CDR3 spans 15 residues. Trimming cost V 1 base and J 9 bases, with 16 bases left between them. Germline CDR1 and CDR2: LGHNA and YSLEER.